Listed here are 27 T cell receptor beta chains from one sample, sequenced in a study of blood T cell repertoires in COVID-19 (dated by TCRdb to the early 2020s). Library method: the immunoSEQ multiplex PCR assay. Imported from immuneACCESS, the table was reduced by TCRdb to in-frame sequences with V and J called. These copies leave out some clones; in studies compared against another copy, an unresolved V gene accounts for under half, and the cause of the remainder is not known. The sample includes about 80,000 clones, with around 82% observed a single time. The ten largest clones take up roughly two fifths of the sample. The sample was peripheral blood. These receptors came from a man of 80 years or more with active or convalescent COVID-19.

The chain carries TRBV7-6 and TRBJ2-3; D might be TRBD1 (6 bases). CDR3 size: 16 residues. The germline V and J ends were trimmed by 2 bases and 6 bases, with 18 bases remaining between them. CDR1 and CDR2 (germline): SGHVS, FNYEAQ. CDR3 protein: CASSLSSRTVRDTQYF. CDR3 sequence (DNA): TGTGCCAGCAGCTTAAGTTCCAGGACAGTTCGTGATACGCAGTATTTT. Together with reference TRBV7-6 and TRBJ2-3, the CDR3 gives the full variable domain: GAGVSQSPRYKVTKRGQDVALRCDPISGHVSLYWYRQALGQGPEFLTYFNYEAQQDKSGLPNDRFSAERPEGSISTLTIQRTEQRDSAMYRCASSLSSRTVRDTQYFGPGTRLTVL.

This chain links TRBV18 with TRBJ1-3, with TRBD1 as a possible D gene (6 bases). The CDR3 has 16 amino acids. The germline V gene has CDR1 KGHSH and CDR2 LQKENI. The germline V and J ends were trimmed by 1 base and 0 bases, with 10 bases remaining between them. DNA for the CDR3: TGTGCCAGCTCACCACGGCAGGGGAACTCTGGAAACACCATATATTTT. Translating it yields CASSPRQGNSGNTIYF.

This rearrangement joins TRBV7-9 to TRBJ2-5, with TRBD1 matching over 12 bases. Germline V CDR1 and CDR2: SEHNR, FQNEAQ (reference sequence). The J segment lost 5 bases and the V segment lost 8 bases, leaving 12 bases of the junction unmatched. This CDR3 has 16 residues. CDR3 bases: TGTGCCAGCTTATATATATCGGGACAGGGGGCCGAGACCCAGTACTTC. It specifies CASLYISGQGAETQYF.

The chain combines TRBV28 with TRBJ1-6, with TRBD1 as a possible D gene (6 bases). This CDR3 has 14 amino acids. Trimming took 5 bases from V and 10 from J, leaving 15 bases between them. Germline CDR1 and CDR2: MDHEN and SYDVKM. The CDR3 loop reads CASSPSGEGSPLHF. CDR3 in DNA: TGTGCCAGCAGTCCCTCAGGGGAGGGCTCACCCCTCCACTTT.

The V and J genes are TRBV7-6 and TRBJ1-2; D possibly corresponds to TRBD1 (6 bases). The CDR3 length is 15 residues. Trimming removed 5 bases from V and 3 bases from J, with 16 bases in between. Per germline, CDR1 SGHVS and CDR2 FNYEAQ. DNA for the CDR3: TGTGCCAGCAGCCCTACCACAGGGAGGGACTATGGCTACACCTTC. This codes for CASSPTTGRDYGYTF.

The chain uses TRBV10-1 and TRBJ2-7; D is possibly TRBD2 (6 bases). The germline V gene has CDR1 WNHNN and CDR2 SYGVQD (reference sequence). The V end was cut by 3 bases, the J end by 2 bases, with 11 bases between. CDR3 size: 14 residues. The CDR3 DNA reads as TGCGCCAGCAGTGAAACTAGCCGGACCTACGAGCAGTACTTC. Amino acids: CASSETSRTYEQYF.

The rearrangement uses TRBV6-2 or TRBV6-3 and TRBJ2-1; the match to TRBD1 covers 8 bases. The CDR3 sequence is 15 residues long. V was pared by 6 bases and J by 7 bases, with 11 bases of the junction left unmatched. The V gene's germline CDR1 is MNHEY and CDR2 SVGEGT. CDR3 nucleotides: TGTGCCAGCAGCCTACTGAGAGGACAGGGAAATGAGCAGTTCTTC. Translation gives CASSLLRGQGNEQFF.

The V call is TRBV5-1, the J call TRBJ1-5; D possibly corresponds to TRBD1 (5 bases). The CDR3 sequence is 15 residues long. Looked up from germline, CDR1 is SGHRS and CDR2 is YFSETQ. The V end was cut by 2 bases, the J end by 0 bases, with 9 bases between. CDR3 protein: CASSLDSYSNQPQHF. Written as DNA, the CDR3 is TGCGCCAGCAGCTTAGACAGTTATAGCAATCAGCCCCAGCATTTT. The full variable domain, with the rest looked up from reference TRBV5-1 and TRBJ1-5, is KAGVTQTPRYLIKTRGQQVTLSCSPISGHRSVSWYQQTPGQGLQFLFEYFSETQRNKGNFPGRFSGRQFSNSRSEMNVSTLELGDSALYLCASSLDSYSNQPQHFGDGTRLSIL.

V usage is TRBV25-1 and J usage is TRBJ2-3; 9 nucleotides line up with TRBD1. The trim removed 0 bases at V and 4 bases at J, leaving 5 bases unmatched. This CDR3 is 16 amino acids long. Germline V gives CDR1 MGHDK, CDR2 SYGVNS. CDR3 loop: CASSEYTGGEADTQYF. CDR3 nucleotides: TGTGCCAGCAGTGAATATACAGGGGGCGAAGCAGATACGCAGTATTTT.

The chain joins TRBV29-1 to TRBJ1-2, with 7 bases fitting TRBD1. Germline lookup yields CDR1 SQVTM and CDR2 ANQGSEA. The CDR3 sequence is 16 residues long. With V trimmed by 4 bases and J by 2 bases, 13 bases remained unmatched. CDR3: CSVAGGPGQQNYGYTF. The CDR3 nucleotides are TGCAGCGTTGCTGGGGGTCCGGGACAGCAAAACTATGGCTACACCTTC.

A single count supports this clone. The chain couples TRBV18 to TRBJ2-5; possible D gene TRBD2, 6 bases. CDR1 is KGHSH, CDR2 LQKENI, per germline. Deletions cut 0 bases from V and 2 bases from J, with 10 bases between. The CDR3 runs to 15 residues. Written as DNA, the CDR3 is TGTGCCAGCTCACCACCAAGGGGAGGTCAAGAGACCCAGTACTTC. Translation gives CASSPPRGGQETQYF.

The V and J genes are TRBV3-1 (or the pseudogene TRBV3-2) and TRBJ2-5; 9 bases align to TRBD2. CDR3 length: 17 amino acids. Trimming took 4 bases from V and 8 from J; bases not matched to a gene: 17. CDR1 LGHDT and CDR2 YNNKEL come from the germline V gene (reference sequence). This CDR3 is CASSPPGLAGFWGTQYF. CDR3 DNA sequence: TGTGCCAGCAGCCCCCCTGGGCTAGCGGGGTTCTGGGGCACCCAGTACTTC.

This chain uses TRBV6-5 with TRBJ2-2, with TRBD1 matching 7 bases. Trimming removed 2 bases from V and 3 bases from J; junction bases left unmatched: 3. Germline CDR1 and CDR2: MNHEY and SVGAGI. The CDR3 is made up of 15 amino acids. The CDR3 sequence is CASSYEGADTGELFF. CDR3 coding DNA: TGTGCCAGCAGTTACGAGGGGGCGGACACCGGGGAGCTGTTTTTT.

The V call is TRBV5-8, the J call TRBJ1-5, with 7 bases that match TRBD1. CDR1 is SGHTS, CDR2 YDEGEE, per germline. Trimming at V came to 4 bases and at J to 11 bases, leaving 18 bases not matched to a gene. This CDR3 has 16 residues. CDR3 in amino acids: CASSPFQTILQGTQHF. In DNA, the CDR3 is TGTGCCAGCAGCCCCTTCCAGACCATCCTACAGGGGACCCAGCATTTT.

The gene calls are TRBV29-1 and TRBJ2-3; TRBD1 matches at 9 bases. The CDR3 length is 16 residues. Germline lookup yields CDR1 SQVTM and CDR2 ANQGSEA. The junction had 16 bases not matched to a gene; V was cut back by 5 bases and J by 7 bases. The CDR3 DNA reads as TGCAGCGTTATTGAGCGGTGGACAGGGGCCGCCAATACGCAGTATTTT. Translated, it gives CSVIERWTGAANTQYF.

This clone appeared a few times. The rearrangement joins TRBV19 to TRBJ2-2; D is perhaps TRBD2 (6 bases). The germline V gene encodes CDR1 LNHDA and CDR2 SQIVND (reference sequence). V was clipped by 6 bases and J by 2 bases, with 19 bases between them. The CDR3 has 17 amino acids. CDR3 in DNA: TGTGCCAGTAGGATCCCGGGGGTAGCGCTCAACACCGGGGAGCTGTTTTTT. Protein sequence: CASRIPGVALNTGELFF.

The table lists this clone with a count of one. The chain is built from TRBV9 and TRBJ2-2; D uncertain. Between the trimmed V and J ends, which lost 1 base and 6 bases, there was a span of 4 bases. The CDR3 has 12 residues. The germline gives CDR1 SGDLS, CDR2 YYNGEE. The CDR3 coding sequence is TGTGCCAGCAGCGTATATGCCGGGGAGCTGTTTTTT. The encoded protein is CASSVYAGELFF.

This chain links TRBV6-2 or TRBV6-3 with TRBJ2-1; 11 nucleotides match TRBD2. The CDR3 is 16 amino acids. V lost 2 bases, J lost 4 bases, and 4 bases stayed unmatched. The germline CDR1 and CDR2 sequences are MNHEY and SVGEGT. DNA of the CDR3: TGTGCCAGCAGTTACCCCCTAGCGGGAGGATACAATGAGCAGTTCTTC. Translating gives CASSYPLAGGYNEQFF.

The chain links TRBV7-6 to TRBJ2-6; D is possibly TRBD2 (6 bases). This CDR3 spans 16 amino acids. Germline assignment: CDR1 SGHVS and CDR2 FNYEAQ. Trimming removed 3 bases from V and 4 bases from J, with 13 bases in between. CDR3 DNA sequence: TGTGCCAGCAGCTTTTCCGGGGGTTGGGGGGCCAACGTCCTGACTTTC. Translated: CASSFSGGWGANVLTF. Full variable domain (missing parts from reference TRBV7-6 and TRBJ2-6): GAGVSQSPRYKVTKRGQDVALRCDPISGHVSLYWYRQALGQGPEFLTYFNYEAQQDKSGLPNDRFSAERPEGSISTLTIQRTEQRDSAMYRCASSFSGGWGANVLTFGAGSRLTVL.

CDR3 DNA: TGCGCCAGCAGCCCCCCGGGACAGATATACGAGCAGTACTTC. It specifies CASSPPGQIYEQYF. The chain carries TRBV5-1 and TRBJ2-7, with TRBD1 matching 7 bases. Losses at the gene ends were 4 bases for V and 4 bases for J; bases not matched to a gene: 8. This CDR3 spans 14 amino acids. From germline, CDR1 is SGHRS and CDR2 YFSETQ.

The CDR3 sequence is CASSLRGGLEKLFF. The CDR3 bases are TGTGCCAGCAGTTTGAGGGGAGGCCTCGAAAAACTGTTTTTT. V and J are TRBV28 and TRBJ1-4, with a possible D match to TRBD1 (5 bases). V gave up 3 bases and J gave up 8 bases, with 13 bases separating them. Germline CDR1 reads MDHEN; CDR2 reads SYDVKM. The CDR3 totals 14 residues.

The rearrangement uses TRBV5-1 and TRBJ1-1; D might be TRBD1 (5 bases). Per germline, CDR1 SGHRS and CDR2 YFSETQ. The CDR3 length is 14 residues. V was pared by 5 bases and J by 5 bases, with 16 bases between. The CDR3 bases are TGCGCCAGCAGTGAGGAGGGGCGATGGACTGAAGCTTTCTTT. Translated, it gives CASSEEGRWTEAFF.

The chain joins TRBV4-3 to TRBJ2-7; 8 nucleotides match TRBD1. The germline gives CDR1 LGHNA, CDR2 YSLEER. The CDR3 is 16 amino acids. The junction had 7 bases not matched to a gene; V was cut back by 0 bases and J by 3 bases. CDR3 amino acids: CASSQDSEGTGYEQYF. CDR3 sequence (DNA): TGCGCCAGCAGCCAAGATAGTGAGGGGACAGGCTACGAGCAGTACTTC.

The V call is TRBV19, the J call TRBJ1-5; TRBD1 matches at 7 bases. The CDR3 has 13 residues. From germline, CDR1 is LNHDA and CDR2 SQIVND (reference sequence). Trimming took 5 bases from V and 4 from J; bases not matched to a gene: 2. In DNA form, the CDR3 reads TGTGCCAGTAGTGCCAGGGGGAATCAGCCCCAGCATTTT. Residues: CASSARGNQPQHF.

The J gene is TRBJ1-4, the V gene TRBV15; D uncertain. CDR1 is LNHNV, CDR2 YYDKDF, per germline (reference sequence). The CDR3 length is 13 residues. Trimming took 1 base from V and 4 from J, leaving 4 bases between them. The CDR3 nucleotides are TGTGCCACCAGCAGAGCGGGTAATGAAAAACTGTTTTTT. It yields the protein CATSRAGNEKLFF.

This CDR3 is CASSPGQGGAYEQYF. CDR3 nucleotide sequence: TGTGCCAGCTCACCAGGTCAGGGGGGCGCCTACGAGCAGTACTTC. This chain connects TRBV18 to TRBJ2-7; TRBD1 is a possible D gene (7 bases). Germline lookup yields CDR1 KGHSH and CDR2 LQKENI. The CDR3 runs 15 residues. Trimming left V 2 bases short and J 2 bases short, with 13 bases between.

This chain links TRBV4-2 with TRBJ2-1; tentative D call: TRBD2 (5 bases). The V end was cut by 0 bases, the J end by 8 bases, with 20 bases between. The CDR3 consists of 17 residues. The germline V gene encodes CDR1 LGHNA and CDR2 YNFKEQ. The CDR3 is CASSQDAGFAGVDEQFF. CDR3 nucleotides: TGTGCCAGCAGCCAAGATGCGGGTTTCGCCGGGGTCGATGAGCAGTTCTTC.